A selection of T cell receptor beta chains follows, all from one sample in a study of cytomegalovirus exposure and HLA in healthy donors. The data were produced by immunoSEQ multiplex PCR, yet TCRdb's version contains in-frame clones alone and is incomplete. The sample holds some 160,000 clones, approximately 80% seen once. Specimen: PBMCs. Every receptor here comes from a young woman in good health and CMV-seronegative. The CDR3 runs from the conserved cysteine through the conserved F or W. A D gene is named only where the DNA matches it firmly. Expanded clones get a size class; other rows say once, few or many, or leave the size out.

d_call j_call v_call clone_size cdr3_nt cdr3_aa
TRBD1 TRBJ1-1 TRBV6-6 - TGTGCCAGCAGCTATGGGACAGGGAAGACTGAAGCTTTCTTT CASSYGTGKTEAFF
TRBD2 TRBJ2-1 TRBV7-9 - TGTGCCAGGGCCAAAACTAGCGGAGACCCCCATGAGCAGTTCTTC CARAKTSGDPHEQFF
TRBD1 TRBJ1-1 TRBV7-2 - TGTGCCAGCAGCGTCAACAGGGGGGACACTGAAGCTTTCTTT CASSVNRGDTEAFF
TRBD1 TRBJ1-2 TRBV13 - TGTGCCAGCAGCGACCGGACAGGATACTATGGCTACACCTTC CASSDRTGYYGYTF
TRBD1 TRBJ1-5 TRBV6-1 - TGTGCCAGCAGTGAAAGGTGGACAGGAACGAATCAGCCCCAGCATTTT CASSERWTGTNQPQHF
- TRBJ2-3 TRBV5-1 - TGCGCCAGCAGCGCCCCAGGATGGGAGGAAATAGATACGCAGTATTTT CASSAPGWEEIDTQYF
TRBD1 TRBJ1-2 TRBV7-2 - TGTGCCAGCAGATCCGGGACAGGGGGCCCCTATGGCTACACCTTC CASRSGTGGPYGYTF
- TRBJ2-5 TRBV20-1 - TGCAGTGTCGTTAGAGGGACCCAGTACTTC CSVVRGTQYF
TRBD2 TRBJ2-3 TRBV19 - TGTGCCAGTAGTATAACTAGCGGGGCAGATACGCAGTATTTT CASSITSGADTQYF
- TRBJ1-2 TRBV25-1 - TGTGCCAGCAGTGTGCCCGGGGGGAACTATGGCTACACCTTC CASSVPGGNYGYTF
TRBD2 TRBJ2-1 TRBV6-5 - TGTGCCAGCACCCCGGGACTAGCGATCAATGAGCAGTTCTTC CASTPGLAINEQFF
- TRBJ1-4 TRBV7-9 - TGTGCCAGCAGCTTATACCCGGGGTCAAATGAAAAACTGTTTTTT CASSLYPGSNEKLFF
- TRBJ1-5 TRBV30 - TGTGCCTACTCTGACAGCACCAATCAGCCCCAGCATTTT CAYSDSTNQPQHF
TRBD2 TRBJ2-1 TRBV19 - TGTGCCAGTAGTATAAGGACTAGCGGGACCCGCAATGAGCAGTTCTTC CASSIRTSGTRNEQFF
- TRBJ2-3 TRBV10-3 once TGTGCCATCAGTGGGACTCCAGATACGCAGTATTTT CAISGTPDTQYF
- TRBJ1-2 TRBV5-1 - TGCGCCAGCAGCTTGGTGGACAGAAACTATGGCTACACCTTC CASSLVDRNYGYTF
- TRBJ2-7 TRBV5-1 once TGCGCCAGCAGCTTGGGGGCGACAGGCTTCTACGAGCAGTACTTC CASSLGATGFYEQYF
TRBD1 TRBJ1-1 TRBV2 once TGTGCCAGCAGTTTTACGGACAGGGGAGACACTGAAGCTTTCTTT CASSFTDRGDTEAFF
TRBD1 TRBJ1-2 TRBV28 - TGTGCCAGCAGTGGCCGGGACAGGGGCGCAAAGCTCTATGGCTACACCTTC CASSGRDRGAKLYGYTF
- TRBJ1-3 TRBV30 - TGTGCCGGGGGGTGGCGAAACACCATATATTTT CAGGWRNTIYF
TRBD1 TRBJ1-2 TRBV29-1 - TGCAGCGTACCCGGACAGGGGGCCTGGGGCTACACCTTC CSVPGQGAWGYTF
TRBD1 TRBJ2-1 TRBV27 - TGTGCCAGCAGTTTCGTACAGGGGGTCAATGAGCAGTTCTTC CASSFVQGVNEQFF
TRBD1 TRBJ1-4 TRBV2 medium-sized TGTGCCAGCCAGGGGGCCGGTGAAAAACTGTTTTTT CASQGAGEKLFF
TRBD2 TRBJ2-1 TRBV6-1 - TGTGCCAGCAGTGAAGGGCTAGCGGGGTACAATGAGCAGTTCTTC CASSEGLAGYNEQFF
TRBD1 TRBJ1-5 TRBV12-5 - TGTGCTAGTGGTTTGGCCAGGGGGCTGAATCAGCCCCAGCATTTT CASGLARGLNQPQHF
TRBD1 TRBJ2-7 TRBV15 - TGTGCCACCAGCAGAGGACAGGGGGTTTCCTACGAGCAGTACTTC CATSRGQGVSYEQYF
TRBD1 TRBJ1-6 TRBV30 - TGTGCCTGGAGTATAGGGCTGACAGGGGGTTCACCCCTCCACTTT CAWSIGLTGGSPLHF
TRBD1 TRBJ1-2 TRBV16 - TGTGCCAGCAGCCGGCCGGGACAGAAAAAGTATGGCTACACCTTC CASSRPGQKKYGYTF
TRBD1 TRBJ1-2 TRBV30 - TGTGCCTGGAGCGGGGGACAGGGTCTGAATGGCTACCCCTTC CAWSGGQGLNGYPF
- TRBJ2-6 TRBV27 - TGTGCCAGCAGTCCGAGCGGGACAGGCTTCAGCTCTGGGGCCAACGTCCTGACTTTC CASSPSGTGFSSGANVLTF
TRBD1 TRBJ2-7 TRBV18 - TGTGCCAGCTCGCCTGCACCGGGACAGACCTACGAGCAGTACTTC CASSPAPGQTYEQYF
- TRBJ1-5 TRBV27 - TGTGCCAGCAGTTTTAGCAGCAATCAGCCCCAGCATTTT CASSFSSNQPQHF
- TRBJ1-4 TRBV5-6 - TGTGCCAGCAGCTTCCCTGCAACTAATGAAAAACTGTTTTTT CASSFPATNEKLFF
TRBD1 TRBJ2-7 TRBV11-2 - TGTGCCAGCAGCTCCCAGAACAACAGGGGAATGTCCTACGAGCAGTACTTC CASSSQNNRGMSYEQYF
TRBD1 TRBJ2-2 TRBV28 - TGTGCCAGCAGTCCAGGGGGCACCGGGGAGCTGTTTTTT CASSPGGTGELFF
- TRBJ2-3 TRBV29-1 - TGCAGCATCCGTAGAGGTGGCGCAGATACGCAGTATTTT CSIRRGGADTQYF
- TRBJ2-5 TRBV6-1 - TGTGCCAGCAGTGTTTTTTCCGTCCCAGAGACCCAGTACTTC CASSVFSVPETQYF
TRBD2 TRBJ2-2 TRBV7-8 - TGTGCCAGCAGCTTGGGCGGGAGGGCCGCCGGGGAGCTGTTTTTT CASSLGGRAAGELFF
- TRBJ2-1 TRBV5-1 - TGCGCCAGCAGCTTGGGACAGCACAATGAGCAGTTCTTC CASSLGQHNEQFF
- TRBJ2-7 TRBV5-1 - TGCGCCAGCAGGGCTCTCCTATCAGGAGGCACTGCCTACGAGCAGTACTTC CASRALLSGGTAYEQYF